The 26 T cell receptor beta chains reported below all come from one sample, sequenced in a study of CD8+ T cells in alopecia areata. TCR sequencing used cDNA made by reverse transcription of extracted RNA. Assay: immunoSEQ multiplex PCR; the TCRdb copy retains only in-frame clones and omits some. The sample shows 130,000 to 150,000 clones, around 51% of them seen only once. This specimen was CD4+ T cells sorted from blood, taken at week 0. These receptors originate from a human donor with alopecia areata.

The chain recombines TRBV5-1 with TRBJ2-3; 7 bases map to TRBD1. Germline values: CDR1 SGHRS, CDR2 YFSETQ. V shed 6 bases, J shed 6 bases, and the junction held 13 bases outside the gene matches. This CDR3 comprises 15 residues. The CDR3 region is CASIPTGSSSDTQYF. The CDR3 DNA follows: TGCGCCAGCATTCCGACAGGGAGTTCTTCTGATACGCAGTATTTT. Together with reference TRBV5-1 and TRBJ2-3, the CDR3 gives the full variable domain: KAGVTQTPRYLIKTRGQQVTLSCSPISGHRSVSWYQQTPGQGLQFLFEYFSETQRNKGNFPGRFSGRQFSNSRSEMNVSTLELGDSALYLCASIPTGSSSDTQYFGPGTRLTVL.

This clone was observed a handful of times. The V and J genes are TRBV25-1 and TRBJ2-7; 9 bases are shared with TRBD1. This CDR3 comprises 14 residues. Germline values: CDR1 MGHDK, CDR2 SYGVNS. The J segment lost 0 bases and the V segment lost 4 bases, leaving 1 base of the junction unmatched. The CDR3 here is CASSVTGGSYEQYF. In DNA form, the CDR3 reads TGTGCCAGCAGTGTGACAGGGGGCTCCTACGAGCAGTACTTC.

This clone was seen a handful of times. The chain employs TRBV30 and TRBJ1-4; TRBD1 aligns across 8 bases. V was clipped by 5 bases and J by 0 bases; unmatched bases: 8. The CDR3 covers 16 residues. Germline values: CDR1 GTSNPN, CDR2 SVGIG (reference sequence). The DNA for the CDR3 is TGTGCCTGGGGACAGGGTCTCATCTCAACTAATGAAAAACTGTTTTTT. Its protein is CAWGQGLISTNEKLFF.

This clone has more than one count but fewer than ten. The rearrangement uses TRBV4-2 and TRBJ2-5, with a possible D match to TRBD2 (5 bases). The DNA end favors TRBJ2-7, so the J call may be wrong. The CDR3 covers 16 residues. CDR1 LGHNA and CDR2 YNFKEQ come from the germline V gene. The CDR3 region is CASSQDLGETPYEQYF. CDR3 DNA sequence: TGTGCCAGCAGCCAAGATCTTGGGGAGACGCCCTACGAGCAGTACTTC.

J is TRBJ1-5 and V is TRBV2; D possibly corresponds to TRBD1 (5 bases). Germline CDR1 and CDR2: SNHLY and FYNNEI. CDR3 length: 15 residues. The V gene lost 6 bases and the J gene lost 6 bases, with 18 bases spanning the gap. DNA for the CDR3: TGTGCCAGCAGCCGCCAGGGTTCGGGCAGTCAGCCCCAGCATTTT. As protein: CASSRQGSGSQPQHF.

This chain connects TRBV29-1 to TRBJ1-1; 7 nucleotides align to TRBD1. The CDR3 is made up of 14 amino acids. The V gene end was trimmed by 8 bases and the J gene end by 1 base; junction bases not matched to a gene: 10. Germline V lookup: CDR1 SQVTM, CDR2 ANQGSEA. CDR3 bases: TGCAGCTCTGTCACCGGGACAGAGAACACTGAAGCTTTCTTT. The encoded protein is CSSVTGTENTEAFF.

V and J are TRBV20-1 and TRBJ2-5, with D unresolved. V lost 5 bases and J 1 base, leaving 5 bases between the germline ends. Germline-derived CDR1 and CDR2 are DFQATT and SNEGSKA (reference sequence). The CDR3 is 11 amino acids. The chain's CDR3 is CSAEFQETQYF. CDR3 in DNA: TGCAGTGCTGAATTCCAAGAGACCCAGTACTTC.

This clone occurred a few times. This rearrangement joins TRBV5-1 to TRBJ2-7; D possibly matches TRBD1 or TRBD2 (6 bases each). The CDR3 totals 12 residues. Trimming left V 5 bases short and J 3 bases short, with 9 bases between. Per the germline V gene, CDR1 is SGHRS and CDR2 is YFSETQ. The CDR3 coding sequence is TGCGCCAGCAGAAGGGGGGACTACGAGCAGTACTTC. This sequence encodes CASRRGDYEQYF.

This chain connects TRBV6-1 to TRBJ2-7, with 9 bases matching TRBD1. The CDR3 length is 16 residues. Trimming removed 4 bases from V and 4 bases from J; junction bases left unmatched: 11. The V gene's germline CDR1 is MNHNS and CDR2 SASEGT. In nucleotides, the CDR3 is TGTGCCAGCAGTGGACCGATGGACAGGGGATTTTACGAGCAGTACTTC. Its translation: CASSGPMDRGFYEQYF.

A word on this clone: Other nucleotide sequences from this sample produce the same CDR3. The chain uses TRBV29-1 and TRBJ1-2; D is unresolved. The CDR3 is made up of 11 amino acids. CDR1 is SQVTM, CDR2 ANQGSEA, per germline. With 3 bases removed from V and 4 bases from J, the gap between germline ends came to 6 bases. The CDR3 nucleotides read TGCAGCGTTGAGGTCGGCTATGGCTACACCTTC. As protein: CSVEVGYGYTF.

This rearrangement joins TRBV30 to TRBJ2-5; TRBD1 is a possible D gene (5 bases). Trimming shortened V by 5 bases and J by 1 base, and 11 bases separated the two germline ends. Germline loops: CDR1 GTSNPN, CDR2 SVGIG (reference sequence). The CDR3 is 13 amino acids. The CDR3 nucleotides read TGTGCCTGGGCCAGGGTAACCCAAGAGACCCAGTACTTC. Protein: CAWARVTQETQYF.

This clone was counted ten times or more. The chain combines TRBV29-1 with TRBJ2-2, with D uncertain. CDR1 and CDR2 from the germline V gene are SQVTM and ANQGSEA. The CDR3 is 14 residues long. Between the trimmed V and J ends, which lost 7 bases and 2 bases, there was a span of 14 bases. The CDR3 DNA reads as TGCAGCGCAGCGCCATGGGAAAACACCGGGGAGCTGTTTTTT. Translation: CSAAPWENTGELFF.

This clone has a handful of counts. V usage is TRBV7-2 and J usage is TRBJ1-2, with 12 positions matching TRBD1. CDR3 size: 14 residues. CDR1 is SGHTA, CDR2 FQGNSA, per germline. The ends lost 0 bases at V and 7 bases at J; junction bases unmatched: 0. The CDR3 here is CASSLAGQGAGYTF. For the CDR3, the DNA is TGTGCCAGCAGCTTAGCGGGACAGGGGGCTGGCTACACCTTC.

This clone was seen more than once but under ten times. The gene calls are TRBV7-6 and TRBJ2-3; weak D call: TRBD2 (6 bases). Germline CDR1 and CDR2: SGHVS and FNYEAQ. The V end lost 3 bases, the J end lost 3 bases, and 13 bases lay between the germline ends. The CDR3 runs 15 residues. CDR3 sequence: CASSLEGLRTDTQYF. The CDR3 nucleotides read TGTGCCAGCAGCTTGGAGGGTTTACGTACAGATACGCAGTATTTT. Full variable domain (outside the CDR3, taken from reference TRBV7-6 and TRBJ2-3): GAGVSQSPRYKVTKRGQDVALRCDPISGHVSLYWYRQALGQGPEFLTYFNYEAQQDKSGLPNDRFSAERPEGSISTLTIQRTEQRDSAMYRCASSLEGLRTDTQYFGPGTRLTVL.

The gene calls are TRBV30 and TRBJ1-2; 7 nucleotides agree with TRBD1. The CDR3 extends over 14 amino acids. Germline V lookup: CDR1 GTSNPN, CDR2 SVGIG (reference sequence). Trimming cost V 5 bases and J 0 bases; bases outside gene matches: 6. The CDR3 loop reads CAWSWDRTNYGYTF. CDR3 sequence (DNA): TGTGCCTGGTCGTGGGACAGAACTAACTATGGCTACACCTTC.

This clone was found many times. This chain connects TRBV2 to TRBJ2-1; possibly TRBD2 for D (5 bases). V was shortened by 6 bases and J by 3 bases, with 9 bases between the two germline ends. The CDR3 consists of 13 residues. Germline assignment: CDR1 SNHLY and CDR2 FYNNEI. CDR3 nucleotide sequence: TGTGCCAGCAGAGCTACTAGCTACAATGAGCAGTTCTTC. The encoded protein is CASRATSYNEQFF.

V usage is TRBV29-1 and J usage is TRBJ2-1; D is uncertain. The CDR3 spans 10 residues. The germline CDR1 and CDR2 sequences are SQVTM and ANQGSEA. V lost 6 bases, J lost 6 bases, and 6 bases lay in between. CDR3 DNA sequence: TGCAGCGTGCGGTCCAATGAGCAGTTCTTC. Its protein is CSVRSNEQFF.

V and J are TRBV10-3 and TRBJ2-3; possibly TRBD1 or TRBD2 for D (5 bases each). The length of the CDR3 is 14 residues. V shed 4 bases and J shed 0 bases, with 8 bases lying between them. Germline V gives CDR1 ENHRY, CDR2 SYGVKD. The DNA of the CDR3 is TGTGCCATCAGTGGGGGACCAAGCACAGATACGCAGTATTTT. This gives the protein CAISGGPSTDTQYF.

This chain connects TRBV5-4 to TRBJ2-5, with TRBD2 identical over 8 bases. Germline CDR1 reads SGHNT; CDR2 reads YYREEE (reference sequence). V lost 3 bases and J lost 5; bases outside the gene matches: 9. The CDR3 has 15 amino acids. CDR3 DNA: TGTGCCAGCAGCTGGTCCGGGAGGGTCGGGGAGACCCAGTACTTC. Translation: CASSWSGRVGETQYF.

The genes are TRBV5-1 and TRBJ1-2, with 10 bases aligning to TRBD1. The germline CDR1 and CDR2 sequences are SGHRS and YFSETQ. Losses at the gene ends were 1 base for V and 5 bases for J; bases not matched to a gene: 2. The CDR3 spans 14 residues. The CDR3 here is CASSLPGQGYGYTF. The CDR3 bases are TGCGCCAGCAGCTTGCCGGGACAGGGGTATGGCTACACCTTC.

This clone was seen a few times. The J gene is TRBJ2-7, the V gene TRBV7-9; TRBD2 aligns across 8 bases. Germline values: CDR1 SEHNR, CDR2 FQNEAQ (reference sequence). The CDR3 has 14 amino acids. The J segment lost 2 bases and the V segment lost 8 bases, leaving 8 bases of the junction unmatched. The CDR3 reads CASSPGGDAYEQYF. CDR3 DNA: TGTGCCAGCTCACCGGGAGGGGATGCCTACGAGCAGTACTTC.

Only one count was recorded for this clone. V gene TRBV28 combines with J gene TRBJ2-1, with no clear D. CDR3 size: 11 residues. From germline, CDR1 is MDHEN and CDR2 SYDVKM. V lost 2 bases, J lost 10 bases, and 6 bases lay in between. In DNA, the CDR3 is TGTGCCAGCAGTTTAAGGTGGGAGCAGTTCTTC. It yields the protein CASSLRWEQFF.

The rearrangement links TRBV29-1 to TRBJ2-5, with D possibly being TRBD2 (5 bases). Germline CDR1 is SQVTM and CDR2 is ANQGSEA. The CDR3 sequence is 12 residues long. Trimming cost V 5 bases and J 6 bases, with 13 bases left between them. CDR3 sequence reads: CSVLEGGKTQYF. CDR3 DNA: TGCAGCGTTTTAGAGGGCGGAAAGACCCAGTACTTC.

The chain has TRBV19 and TRBJ2-1; 8 nucleotides match TRBD2. V shed 4 bases, J shed 3 bases, and the junction held 11 bases outside the gene matches. The CDR3 is 17 amino acids. Per germline, CDR1 LNHDA and CDR2 SQIVND (reference sequence). CDR3 sequence reads: CASSKLRSGSNYNEQFF. The CDR3 DNA is TGTGCCAGTAGTAAATTGAGGAGCGGGAGCAACTACAATGAGCAGTTCTTC. Using reference TRBV19 and TRBJ2-1 for the parts outside the CDR3, the full variable domain is DGGITQSPKYLFRKEGQNVTLSCEQNLNHDAMYWYRQDPGQGLRLIYYSQIVNDFQKGDIAEGYSVSREKKESFPLTVTSAQKNPTAFYLCASSKLRSGSNYNEQFFGPGTRLTVL.

The chain links TRBV7-8 to TRBJ1-5, with D perhaps matching TRBD1 (6 bases). CDR1 and CDR2 from the germline V gene are SGHVS and FQNEAQ. V was cut by 5 bases and J by 9 bases, with 23 bases left in between. The CDR3 runs to 16 residues. This CDR3 is CASSPRDRGLKWPQHF. Written as DNA, the CDR3 is TGTGCCAGCAGCCCTAGAGACCGGGGGCTAAAGTGGCCCCAGCATTTT.

The CDR3 coding sequence is TGTGCGAGCGGGAGGAGGAGGGAAGAGACCCAGTACTTC. Protein product: CASGRRREETQYF. The chain combines TRBV7-2 with TRBJ2-5; 9 bases match TRBD2. Per the germline V gene, CDR1 is SGHTA and CDR2 is FQGNSA. The CDR3 loop spans 13 amino acids.